These 25 T cell receptor beta chains came from one sample sequenced in a study of T cell repertoires in aging, cancer and after chemotherapy. TRB rearrangements spanning V, D and J were amplified using mixed TRB-A/B primers. Via MiXCR, TCRdb re-called the multiplex PCR reads, giving one row per CDR3 protein. The table includes approximately 9,300 distinct CDR3 sequences, 40% detected once. TCR beta rearrangements were amplified from peripheral blood genomic DNA. Sequencing was carried out using blood. These receptors all stem from a human donor in good health.

This chain's CDR3 is CAYTRPSDNSPLHF. DNA for the CDR3: TGTGCCTACACCCGGCCTTCCGATAATTCACCCCTCCACTTT. The V gene is TRBV30, the J gene TRBJ1-6; D remains ambiguous. V was pared by 7 bases and J by 5 bases, with 15 bases between. Germline lookup yields CDR1 GTSNPN and CDR2 SVGIG (reference sequence). The CDR3 spans 14 residues. The whole variable domain, filled in from reference TRBV30 and TRBJ1-6, reads SQTIHQWPATLVQPVGSPLSLECTVEGTSNPNLYWYRQAAGRGLQLLFYSVGIGQISSEVPQNLSASRPQDRQFILSSKKLLLSDSGFYLCAYTRPSDNSPLHFGNGTRLTVT.

The CDR3 DNA sequence: TGCGCCAGCAGCTTGGTCAGGGACTCTGGGGCCAACGTCCTGACTTTC. The encoded protein is CASSLVRDSGANVLTF. V is TRBV5-1 and J is TRBJ2-6; D may be TRBD1 (5 bases). Between the trimmed V and J ends, which lost 0 bases and 0 bases, there was a span of 7 bases. CDR3 length: 16 residues. CDR1 SGHRS and CDR2 YFSETQ come from the germline V gene.

The chain is built from TRBV14 and TRBJ1-1, with 7 positions matching TRBD1. The V segment lost 6 bases and the J segment 4 bases; nucleotides outside the gene matches: 2. The CDR3 runs to 12 residues. Germline CDR1 SGHDN, CDR2 FVKESK. CDR3 loop: CASSQGGTEAFF. The CDR3 DNA is TGTGCCAGCAGTCAGGGGGGCACTGAAGCTTTCTTT.

This clonotype has a handful of counts. The genes are TRBV19 and TRBJ2-5; 8 bases fit TRBD1. The CDR3 has 13 amino acids. CDR1 LNHDA and CDR2 SQIVND come from the germline V gene (reference sequence). Trimming at V came to 6 bases and at J to 5 bases, leaving 5 bases not matched to a gene. Here the CDR3 reads CASRDRGTETQYF. CDR3 coding DNA: TGTGCCAGTAGAGACAGGGGTACGGAGACCCAGTACTTC. The full variable domain, in which reference TRBV19 and TRBJ2-5 provide the parts outside the CDR3, is DGGITQSPKYLFRKEGQNVTLSCEQNLNHDAMYWYRQDPGQGLRLIYYSQIVNDFQKGDIAEGYSVSREKKESFPLTVTSAQKNPTAFYLCASRDRGTETQYFGPGTRLLVL.

The rearrangement joins TRBV10-3 to TRBJ2-3; D ambiguous. The CDR3 length is 14 residues. CDR1 is ENHRY and CDR2 is SYGVKD in the germline V gene. Trimming shortened V by 4 bases and J by 2 bases, and 10 bases separated the two germline ends. CDR3 in amino acids: CAISAVNPTDTQYF. DNA of the CDR3: TGTGCCATCAGTGCGGTAAACCCCACAGATACGCAGTATTTT.

This sequence joins TRBV20-1 and TRBJ1-2, with TRBD1 matching over 7 bases. Germline V CDR1 and CDR2: DFQATT, SNEGSKA (reference sequence). The CDR3 is made up of 14 amino acids. V shed 4 bases and J 8 bases; nucleotides not matched to a gene: 13. CDR3 bases: TGCAGTGCTATCCAGGACAGGTCTTCGGGAGGCTACACCTTC. Translated, it gives CSAIQDRSSGGYTF.

The rearrangement links TRBV10-3 to TRBJ1-5, with D perhaps TRBD1 (6 bases). The V and J ends lost 9 bases and 3 bases respectively, with 9 bases between them. Germline V gene lookup returns CDR1 ENHRY and CDR2 SYGVKD. The CDR3 contains 12 residues. DNA for the CDR3: TGTGCCATAAGGGACAACAATCAGCCCCAGCATTTT. Translated, it gives CAIRDNNQPQHF.

This chain links TRBV29-1 with TRBJ1-4; maybe TRBD1 (5 bases). Germline loops: CDR1 SQVTM, CDR2 ANQGSEA. The ends were cut back, 4 bases at V and 3 bases at J, with 15 bases in the middle. The CDR3 runs 15 residues. CDR3 nucleotides: TGCAGCGTTGGAACAGGACTGCAGCCTAATGAAAAACTGTTTTTT. Residues: CSVGTGLQPNEKLFF. The full variable domain, completed using reference TRBV29-1 and TRBJ1-4, is SAVISQKPSRDICQRGTSLTIQCQVDSQVTMMFWYRQQPGQSLTLIATANQGSEATYESGFVIDKFPISRPNLTFSTLTVSNMSPEDSSIYLCSVGTGLQPNEKLFFGSGTQLSVL.

This clonotype was observed a few times. The rearrangement joins TRBV19 to TRBJ2-2, with TRBD1 matching over 8 bases. V dropped 3 bases and J dropped 4; count of bases not matched to a gene: 7. The CDR3 runs 16 residues. Germline CDR1 LNHDA, CDR2 SQIVND (reference sequence). The CDR3 sequence is CASSITGRGRTGELFF. CDR3 DNA sequence: TGTGCCAGTAGTATTACTGGCAGGGGGCGCACCGGGGAGCTGTTTTTT. Based on the CDR3 plus reference TRBV19 and TRBJ2-2, the full variable domain is DGGITQSPKYLFRKEGQNVTLSCEQNLNHDAMYWYRQDPGQGLRLIYYSQIVNDFQKGDIAEGYSVSREKKESFPLTVTSAQKNPTAFYLCASSITGRGRTGELFFGEGSRLTVL.

This chain links TRBV10-2 with TRBJ1-1; tentative D call: TRBD1 (5 bases). The V and J ends lost 2 bases and 3 bases respectively, with 13 bases between them. This CDR3 comprises 15 residues. Germline lookup yields CDR1 WSHSY and CDR2 SAAADI. The CDR3 sequence: CASSERDGRYTEAFF. The CDR3, as DNA: TGCGCCAGCAGTGAGCGGGACGGAAGATACACTGAAGCTTTCTTT.

The chain links TRBV18 to TRBJ1-5; 9 positions agree with TRBD1. The CDR3 length is 16 residues. CDR1 and CDR2 from the germline V gene are KGHSH and LQKENI. Unmatched junction bases numbered 9, after V lost 3 bases and J lost 6 bases. CDR3 residues: CASSPYGQGQGQPQHF. In DNA, the CDR3 is TGTGCCAGCTCACCGTATGGACAGGGGCAAGGTCAGCCCCAGCATTTT. The whole variable domain, remainder taken from reference TRBV18 and TRBJ1-5, is NAGVMQNPRHLVRRRGQEARLRCSPMKGHSHVYWYRQLPEEGLKFMVYLQKENIIDESGMPKERFSAEFPKEGPSILRIQQVVRGDSAAYFCASSPYGQGQGQPQHFGDGTRLSIL.

This clonotype was seen more than once but under ten times. CDR3 sequence reads: CSASGGPYEQYF. The CDR3 DNA sequence: TGCAGTGCTAGCGGGGGGCCCTACGAGCAGTACTTC. The chain joins TRBV20-1 to TRBJ2-7, with D perhaps matching TRBD2 (7 bases). Per germline, CDR1 DFQATT and CDR2 SNEGSKA (reference sequence). V was clipped by 3 bases and J by 2 bases, with 8 bases between them. The CDR3 sequence is 12 residues long.

The gene calls are TRBV12-3 or TRBV12-4 and TRBJ1-4, with 8 bases lining up with TRBD1. This CDR3 has 15 residues. V dropped 2 bases and J dropped 5; count of bases not matched to a gene: 4. DNA of the CDR3: TGTGCCAGCAGTTTAAGGACAGGGCTAAATGAAAAACTGTTTTTT. Its translation: CASSLRTGLNEKLFF.

This clonotype has just a few counts. The CDR3 nucleotides are TGTGCCACCTATGAAAAACTGTTTTTT. Its protein is CATYEKLFF. The V and J genes are TRBV24-1 and TRBJ1-4; D call uncertain. The CDR3 length is 9 residues. The V gene's germline CDR1 is KGHDR and CDR2 SFDVKD. V lost 9 bases to trimming and J lost 6 bases, with 1 base between them.

This clonotype is medium-sized in the sample. The chain has TRBV6-5 and TRBJ1-2, with 7 bases aligning to TRBD1. CDR1 MNHEY and CDR2 SVGAGI come from the germline V gene. The V gene end was trimmed by 7 bases and the J gene end by 7 bases; junction bases not matched to a gene: 6. CDR3 length equals 12 residues. CDR3 bases: TGTGCCAGCACAGACAGGGTCTCTGGCTACACCTTC. This sequence encodes CASTDRVSGYTF.

The CDR3 nucleotides are TGTGCCAGCGGTAAGCTAAGCGGGGCTAGCACAGATACGCAGTATTTT. This translates into CASGKLSGASTDTQYF. The chain uses TRBV12-3 or TRBV12-4 and TRBJ2-3; 7 nucleotides agree with TRBD2. This CDR3 is 16 amino acids long. The junction had 11 bases not matched to a gene; V was cut back by 8 bases and J by 0 bases.

This clonotype was recorded once. This chain joins TRBV7-9 and TRBJ1-4; D is unclear. V lost 4 bases and J lost 15, with 18 bases in between. Germline CDR1 reads SEHNR; CDR2 reads FQNEAQ (reference sequence). The CDR3 has 13 amino acids. CDR3 sequence: CASSSIGGEKMFF. The CDR3 nucleotides are TGTGCCAGCAGCTCAATTGGCGGGGAAAAGATGTTTTTT.

The gene calls are TRBV20-1 and TRBJ1-5, with 8 bases matching TRBD1. J lost 7 bases, V lost 6 bases, and 17 bases had no gene match. Germline lookup yields CDR1 DFQATT and CDR2 SNEGSKA (reference sequence). The CDR3 contains 16 residues. The CDR3 DNA reads TGCAGTGCCCCTGCAGGGGGCGCTGGGTTATTGCAGCCCCAGCATTTT. Its protein product is CSAPAGGAGLLQPQHF.

The chain recombines TRBV5-1 with TRBJ1-1; the D is unclear. CDR3 length: 13 residues. The germline CDR1 and CDR2 sequences are SGHRS and YFSETQ. V was trimmed by 0 bases and J by 6 bases, leaving 9 bases between them. CDR3 residues: CASSLATGPEAFF. CDR3 nucleotide sequence: TGCGCCAGCAGCTTGGCAACCGGACCTGAAGCTTTCTTT.

This chain connects TRBV12-3 or TRBV12-4 to TRBJ1-1, with D unclear. The CDR3 spans 13 residues. With 5 bases removed from V and 1 base from J, the gap between germline ends came to 8 bases. The CDR3 loop is CASSRWANTEAFF. CDR3 DNA: TGTGCCAGCAGTCGATGGGCGAACACTGAAGCTTTCTTT.

The genes are TRBV20-1 and TRBJ2-7; D is unresolved. The germline gives CDR1 DFQATT, CDR2 SNEGSKA (reference sequence). V lost 6 bases to trimming and J lost 2 bases, with 11 bases between them. The CDR3 contains 12 residues. For the CDR3, the DNA is TGCAGTGCCCAAAAGGGCCCCTACGAGCAGTACTTC. This sequence encodes CSAQKGPYEQYF.

The chain recombines TRBV11-2 with TRBJ1-3, with D maybe TRBD1 (6 bases). The CDR3 sequence is 14 residues long. The V end lost 3 bases, the J end lost 4 bases, and 10 bases lay between the germline ends. Per germline, CDR1 SGHAT and CDR2 FQNNGV. CDR3 loop: CASSFTGLGNTIYF. In DNA, the CDR3 is TGTGCCAGCAGCTTCACAGGGTTAGGAAACACCATATATTTT. Combining the CDR3 with reference TRBV11-2 and TRBJ1-3 gives the whole variable domain EAGVAQSPRYKIIEKRQSVAFWCNPISGHATLYWYQQILGQGPKLLIQFQNNGVVDDSQLPKDRFSAERLKGVDSTLKIQPAKLEDSAVYLCASSFTGLGNTIYFGEGSWLTVV.

This clonotype was detected once. V and J are TRBV19 and TRBJ1-3; TRBD1 is a possible D gene (5 bases). The length of the CDR3 is 15 residues. CDR1 and CDR2 from the germline V gene are LNHDA and SQIVND (reference sequence). V was cut by 7 bases and J by 4 bases, with 17 bases left in between. The CDR3 DNA reads TGTGCCAGTACCCAGGGATTCGAATGGGGAAACACCATATATTTT. It yields the protein CASTQGFEWGNTIYF.

The chain couples TRBV11-2 to TRBJ2-7, with D perhaps TRBD1 (5 bases). V dropped 1 base and J dropped 2 bases, with 6 bases sitting between them. Germline V gene sequence: CDR1 SGHAT, CDR2 FQNNGV. This CDR3 comprises 13 residues. The CDR3 coding sequence is TGTGCCAGCAGCTTAGCAGGGACCTACGAGCAGTACGTC. It is translated as CASSLAGTYEQYV.

This clonotype was found a few times. The V gene is TRBV19, the J gene TRBJ1-5, with TRBD1 matching over 7 bases. The CDR3 spans 15 residues. CDR1 and CDR2 (germline): LNHDA, SQIVND (reference sequence). V shed 6 bases, J shed 11 bases, and the junction held 16 bases outside the gene matches. CDR3 DNA: TGTGCCAGTAGCACACCTGGGGACAGTAAAAGGTCCCAGCATTTT. Protein: CASSTPGDSKRSQHF.